The 5 T cell receptor beta chains given below trace back to one sample, sequenced in a study of T cells in Graves' hyperthyroidism and ophthalmopathy. Template material for amplifying TCR beta CDR3 regions consisted of RNA transcripts. The TCR CDR3 first-round RT-PCR relied on the HTBI primer set. TCRdb ran MiXCR on the multiplex PCR reads and lists one entry per CDR3 protein. The table shows some 270,000 distinct CDR3 sequences, with roughly 13% occurring only once. The sample consisted of blood. Receptors were obtained from a woman younger than 45 with Graves' hyperthyroidism that later progressed to Graves' ophthalmopathy.

This clonotype was observed a single time. This may be a read error, as it is one base from a much larger clone. This chain connects TRBV3-1 to TRBJ2-7; no reliable D call. V was cut by 4 bases and J by 3 bases, with 16 bases left in between. Germline V gene data show CDR1 as LGHDT and CDR2 as YNNKEL (reference sequence). This CDR3 is built from 15 residues. The CDR3 here is CASSRTRLGGYEQYF. CDR3 DNA: TGTGCCAGCAGCCGGACCCGACTGGGCGGCTACGAGCAGTACTTC.

This clonotype appeared a few times. CDR3 sequence reads: CASSLANQPQHF. In DNA, the CDR3 is TGTGCCAGCAGCTTGGCTAATCAGCCCCAGCATTTT. The chain employs TRBV7-9 and TRBJ1-5; D is ambiguous. Per the germline V gene, CDR1 is SEHNR and CDR2 is FQNEAQ (reference sequence). This CDR3 region has 12 residues. V lost 3 bases and J 4 bases, leaving 4 bases between the germline ends.

The chain combines TRBV7-2 with TRBJ1-1; perhaps TRBD1 as D (5 bases). This CDR3 is 13 amino acids long. Trimming took off 5 bases at V and 4 bases at J, with 11 bases between the two ends. The germline V gene encodes CDR1 SGHTA and CDR2 FQGNSA. The CDR3 here is CASSPRGGTEAFF. The CDR3, as DNA: TGTGCCAGCAGCCCCCGCGGGGGCACTGAAGCTTTCTTT.

Ten or more counts support this clonotype. This chain joins TRBV2 and TRBJ2-2; 8 positions match TRBD2. Germline V gene lookup returns CDR1 SNHLY and CDR2 FYNNEI. This CDR3 has 15 amino acids. Unmatched junction bases numbered 6, after V lost 6 bases and J lost 3 bases. The CDR3 DNA sequence: TGTGCCAGCAGGAGCACGGGACTAGACACCGGGGAGCTGTTTTTT. Protein product: CASRSTGLDTGELFF.

The chain links TRBV9 to TRBJ2-1; TRBD1 agrees at 9 bases. CDR1 is SGDLS, CDR2 YYNGEE, per germline. This CDR3 region has 15 residues. The V segment lost 0 bases and the J segment 6 bases; nucleotides outside the gene matches: 4. The CDR3 region has the DNA TGTGCCAGCAGCGTAGAACAGGGGGCAAGCAATGAGCAGTTCTTC. As protein: CASSVEQGASNEQFF.